The 16 T cell receptor beta chains listed next were all sequenced from one sample in a study of monozygotic twins with inflammatory bowel disease. TCRdb reprocessed the 5' RACE reads and reports one entry per CDR3 protein, with no DNA. This listing includes about 150,000 distinct CDR3 sequences. Input material: blood. These receptor sequences come from a human donor with ulcerative colitis or Crohn's disease, or a healthy co-twin of an affected twin (not recorded which).

The rearrangement uses TRBV4-1 and TRBJ1-1; without DNA, the TCRdb call of TRBD1 cannot be checked. The CDR3 spans 14 residues. The V gene's germline CDR1 is MGHRA and CDR2 YSYEKL. CDR3 protein: CASSSHQGGTEAFF.

This chain uses TRBV27 with TRBJ2-7. The CDR3 has 14 residues. Germline CDR1 and CDR2: MNHEY and SMNVEV (reference sequence). This CDR3 is CASSWVRRAHEQYF.

V and J are TRBV12-3 or TRBV12-4 and TRBJ2-3; the TCRdb call, TRBD1, lacks DNA for checking. The CDR3 spans 15 residues. The CDR3: CASIWGAPGTDTQYF.

V gene TRBV12-5 combines with J gene TRBJ2-2; as DNA is missing, the TRBD1 call by TCRdb cannot be tested. Germline lookup yields CDR1 LGHNT and CDR2 FRNRAP. This CDR3 region has 16 residues. This chain's CDR3 is CASGLGPGAPVGELFF.

The rearrangement uses TRBV12-3 or TRBV12-4 and TRBJ1-4; the D gene TCRdb calls, TRBD1, cannot be checked with no DNA. This CDR3 has 14 residues. The CDR3 loop is CASMPGQGIGKLFF.

The chain has TRBV5-6 and TRBJ2-1. The germline gives CDR1 SGHDT, CDR2 YYEEEE. The CDR3 runs 13 residues. The CDR3 here is CASSVTANNEQFF.

V and J are TRBV29-1 and TRBJ1-2. Germline CDR1 is SQVTM and CDR2 is ANQGSEA. CDR3 length equals 11 residues. This CDR3 is CSVEESESYTF.

The gene calls are TRBV5-1 and TRBJ2-2; the TRBD2 assignment by TCRdb is unverifiable without DNA. The CDR3 consists of 15 residues. Germline V gene sequence: CDR1 SGHRS, CDR2 YFSETQ. Here the CDR3 reads CASSLSPSNTGELFF.

This chain connects TRBV5-6 to TRBJ2-1; TCRdb returns TRBD1, unconfirmable since there is no DNA. Germline assignment: CDR1 SGHDT and CDR2 YYEEEE. The CDR3 runs 17 residues. CDR3 sequence reads: CASSLTVFGTENNEQFF.

CDR3 amino acids: CASSPERGSNQPQHF. This sequence joins TRBV7-9 and TRBJ1-5; the D call from TCRdb, TRBD1, cannot be confirmed without DNA. Germline CDR1 SEHNR, CDR2 FQNEAQ (reference sequence). This CDR3 comprises 15 residues.

The chain links TRBV20-1 to TRBJ2-7; TCRdb selects TRBD1, and the lack of DNA leaves this call unchecked. The CDR3 length is 15 residues. Germline V lookup: CDR1 DFQATT, CDR2 SNEGSKA (reference sequence). Here the CDR3 reads CSARTGQTGSYEQYF.

The V and J genes are TRBV3-1 and TRBJ2-7; TCRdb outputs TRBD1, but without DNA this stays unchecked. The CDR3 contains 16 residues. The germline V gene encodes CDR1 LGHDT and CDR2 YNNKEL (reference sequence). The CDR3 is CASSFRTSGANYEQYF.

The rearrangement uses TRBV3-1 and TRBJ2-7. The germline CDR1 and CDR2 sequences are LGHDT and YNNKEL (reference sequence). This CDR3 has 11 residues. The CDR3 sequence: CASSQSHEQYF.

The CDR3 here is CASSLAQGSSGNTIYF. This sequence joins TRBV7-6 and TRBJ1-3; TCRdb's assignment of TRBD1 cannot be checked, as there is no DNA. The germline V gene has CDR1 SGHVS and CDR2 FNYEAQ. The CDR3 has 16 amino acids.

The chain uses TRBV29-1 and TRBJ1-1; TCRdb's D gene call, TRBD1, goes unchecked for lack of DNA. Germline V CDR1 and CDR2: SQVTM, ANQGSEA. The CDR3 spans 14 residues. CDR3: CSVGPPTENTEAFF.

The chain employs TRBV5-5 and TRBJ1-4. The CDR3 covers 15 residues. Germline CDR1 is SGHKS and CDR2 is YYEKEE (reference sequence). CDR3 sequence reads: CASSLDSRDNEKLFF. The full variable domain, rest sourced from reference TRBV5-5 and TRBJ1-4, is DAGVTQSPTHLIKTRGQQVTLRCSPISGHKSVSWYQQVLGQGPQFIFQYYEKEERGRGNFPDRFSARQFPNYSSELNVNALLLGDSALYLCASSLDSRDNEKLFFGSGTQLSVL.